These 4 T cell receptor beta chains were sequenced from one sample in a study of long-term antiretroviral therapy in people with HIV. Runs used v3.0 of the immunoSEQ assay and were done at survey level. The data were produced by immunoSEQ multiplex PCR, yet TCRdb's version contains in-frame clones alone and is incomplete. The sample records approximately 15,000 clones, roughly 91% being singletons. The input for sequencing was unsorted PBMCs, taken 6.9 years after starting antiretroviral therapy. The receptors were gathered from a man in his forties or fifties with HIV.

This CDR3 is CASSLGTGGIETQYF. CDR3 DNA: TGTGCCAGCAGCTTAGGGACAGGGGGTATAGAGACCCAGTACTTC. The chain recombines TRBV11-3 with TRBJ2-5, with 10 bases aligning to TRBD1. CDR1 is SGHNT and CDR2 is YENEEA in the germline V gene. This CDR3 has 15 amino acids. J lost 4 bases, V lost 1 base, and 3 bases had no gene match.

This chain uses TRBV27 with TRBJ1-1; TRBD1 might be the D (6 bases). The CDR3 runs 13 residues. The V gene lost 6 bases and the J gene lost 2 bases, with 10 bases spanning the gap. Germline V gives CDR1 MNHEY, CDR2 SMNVEV (reference sequence). The CDR3 DNA reads as TGTGCCAGCAGACCAGGGGCAAACACTGAAGCTTTCTTT. Translation gives CASRPGANTEAFF.

V usage is TRBV6-1 and J usage is TRBJ2-5, with TRBD1 matching over 11 bases. J was trimmed by 5 bases and V by 7 bases; bases with no gene match: 6. The CDR3 spans 14 residues. Per germline, CDR1 MNHNS and CDR2 SASEGT. The CDR3 loop is CASTKDRGLETQYF. CDR3 nucleotide sequence: TGTGCCAGCACTAAGGACAGGGGGCTCGAGACCCAGTACTTC.

The rearrangement joins TRBV2 to TRBJ1-4; no firm D call. This CDR3 region has 12 residues. Trimming took off 6 bases at V and 4 bases at J, with 6 bases between the two ends. The V gene's germline CDR1 is SNHLY and CDR2 FYNNEI. The CDR3 region has the DNA TGTGCCAGCAGGGGCCTTAATGAAAAACTGTTTTTT. Encoded protein: CASRGLNEKLFF.